The 9 T cell receptor beta chains reported below all come from one sample, sequenced in a study of blood T cell repertoires in COVID-19. Using immunoSEQ multiplex PCR, the repertoire was profiled, and TCRdb retains in-frame clones only, with some absent. The repertoire holds tens of thousands of clones, 89% seen once, with around 4.9% in the top ten. Material: peripheral blood. The source of these receptors is a woman in her fifties or sixties with active COVID-19.

The genes are TRBV7-9 and TRBJ1-2; no firm D call. The CDR3 runs 12 residues. Germline lookup yields CDR1 SEHNR and CDR2 FQNEAQ (reference sequence). V lost 3 bases and J 2 bases, leaving 4 bases between the germline ends. CDR3 sequence reads: CASSFTNYGYTF. As DNA, the CDR3 is TGTGCCAGCAGCTTTACAAACTATGGCTACACCTTC. The full variable domain, its missing parts supplied by reference TRBV7-9 and TRBJ1-2, is DTGVSQNPRHKITKRGQNVTFRCDPISEHNRLYWYRQTLGQGPEFLTYFQNEAQLEKSRLLSDRFSAERPKGSFSTLEIQRTEQGDSAMYLCASSFTNYGYTFGSGTRLTVV.

The chain uses TRBV5-1 and TRBJ2-7; weak D call: TRBD1 (5 bases). This CDR3 contains 16 residues. V gave up 1 base and J gave up 0 bases, with 14 bases separating them. Germline V gene data show CDR1 as SGHRS and CDR2 as YFSETQ. The CDR3 nucleotides are TGCGCCAGCAGCTTGTCGCAGGGTTTCGCCTCCTACGAGCAGTACTTC. This encodes CASSLSQGFASYEQYF.

V and J are TRBV3-1 (or the pseudogene TRBV3-2) and TRBJ2-1; 8 bases agree with TRBD2. The CDR3 is 14 amino acids. V was pared by 6 bases and J by 5 bases, with 6 bases of the junction left unmatched. CDR1 and CDR2 from the germline V gene are LGHDT and YNNKEL (reference sequence). The DNA for the CDR3 is TGTGCCAGCAGTCCAAGCGGGAGCCACAATGAGCAGTTCTTC. It specifies CASSPSGSHNEQFF.

The chain links TRBV24-1 to TRBJ2-2; 7 bases align to TRBD1. Germline CDR1 KGHDR, CDR2 SFDVKD. The V segment lost 3 bases and the J segment 5 bases; nucleotides outside the gene matches: 5. The CDR3 totals 15 residues. The CDR3 is CATSDPDRETGELFF. CDR3 in DNA: TGTGCCACCAGTGATCCCGACAGGGAAACCGGGGAGCTGTTTTTT.

The chain is built from TRBV11-2 and TRBJ2-5; TRBD2 might be the D (6 bases). Germline V lookup: CDR1 SGHAT, CDR2 FQNNGV. Trimming took off 5 bases at V and 4 bases at J, with 17 bases between the two ends. This CDR3 is 15 amino acids long. CDR3 DNA: TGTGCCAGCAGCCTAGGACGTAGGGGAGGAGAGACCCAGTACTTC. This translates into CASSLGRRGGETQYF.

The V gene is TRBV30, the J gene TRBJ1-5; 8 positions agree with TRBD1. The CDR3 runs to 17 residues. The germline V gene has CDR1 GTSNPN and CDR2 SVGIG (reference sequence). V lost 1 base to trimming and J lost 1 base; unmatched junction nucleotides: 9. The CDR3 sequence is CAWSGTGGAVSNQPQHF. As DNA, the CDR3 is TGTGCCTGGAGTGGAACAGGGGGGGCGGTGAGCAATCAGCCCCAGCATTTT.

V usage is TRBV7-9 and J usage is TRBJ2-3, with a tentative D call TRBD2 (6 bases). Per germline, CDR1 SEHNR and CDR2 FQNEAQ (reference sequence). Trimming took off 1 base at V and 6 bases at J, with 11 bases between the two ends. This CDR3 has 14 amino acids. DNA for the CDR3: TGTGCCAGCAGCTTAGTGGGGCTAGCGGATACGCAGTATTTT. This gives the protein CASSLVGLADTQYF.

This rearrangement joins TRBV19 to TRBJ1-2; 9 bases are shared with TRBD1. From germline, CDR1 is LNHDA and CDR2 SQIVND (reference sequence). The CDR3 consists of 13 residues. V shed 6 bases, J shed 8 bases, and the junction held 7 bases outside the gene matches. CDR3: CASRPQGAGGYTF. The CDR3 region has the DNA TGTGCCAGTAGGCCACAGGGGGCGGGAGGCTACACCTTC.

Note on this clone: Other DNA sequences from this sample encode an identical CDR3 as well. This chain uses TRBV10-1 with TRBJ2-4, with D hard to call. V was clipped by 3 bases and J by 0 bases, with 6 bases between them. The V gene's germline CDR1 is WNHNN and CDR2 SYGVQD (reference sequence). This CDR3 has 14 amino acids. CDR3 DNA: TGCGCCAGCAGTGACACTCTAGCCAAAAACATTCAGTACTTC. Translation: CASSDTLAKNIQYF.